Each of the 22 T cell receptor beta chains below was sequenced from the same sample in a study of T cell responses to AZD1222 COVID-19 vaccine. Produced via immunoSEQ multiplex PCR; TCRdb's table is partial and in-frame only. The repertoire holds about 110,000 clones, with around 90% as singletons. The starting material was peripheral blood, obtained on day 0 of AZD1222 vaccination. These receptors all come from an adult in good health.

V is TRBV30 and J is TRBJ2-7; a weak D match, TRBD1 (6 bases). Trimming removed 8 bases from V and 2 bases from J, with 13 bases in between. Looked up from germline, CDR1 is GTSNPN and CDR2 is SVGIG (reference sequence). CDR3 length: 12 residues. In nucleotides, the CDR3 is TGTGCCGTTAAACAGGGTACCTACGAGCAGTACTTC. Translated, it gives CAVKQGTYEQYF.

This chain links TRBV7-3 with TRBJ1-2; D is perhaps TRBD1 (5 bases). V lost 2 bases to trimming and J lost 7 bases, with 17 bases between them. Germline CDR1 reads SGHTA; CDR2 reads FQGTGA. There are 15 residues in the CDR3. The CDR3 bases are TGTGCCAGCAGCTTAGGGTCGGAGGGGTTCATTGGCTACACCTTC. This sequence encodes CASSLGSEGFIGYTF.

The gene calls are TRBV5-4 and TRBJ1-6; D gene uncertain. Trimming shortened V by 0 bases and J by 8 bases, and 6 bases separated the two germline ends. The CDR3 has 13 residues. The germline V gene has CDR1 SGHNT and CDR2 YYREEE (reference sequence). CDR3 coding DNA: TGTGCCAGCAGCTTGGTGTATGATTCACCCCTCCACTTT. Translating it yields CASSLVYDSPLHF.

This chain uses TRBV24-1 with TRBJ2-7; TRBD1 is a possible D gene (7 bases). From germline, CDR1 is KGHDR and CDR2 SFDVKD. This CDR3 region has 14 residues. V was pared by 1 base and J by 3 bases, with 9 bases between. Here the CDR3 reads CATSDFQGGYEQYF. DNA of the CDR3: TGTGCCACCAGTGATTTCCAGGGGGGCTACGAGCAGTACTTC.

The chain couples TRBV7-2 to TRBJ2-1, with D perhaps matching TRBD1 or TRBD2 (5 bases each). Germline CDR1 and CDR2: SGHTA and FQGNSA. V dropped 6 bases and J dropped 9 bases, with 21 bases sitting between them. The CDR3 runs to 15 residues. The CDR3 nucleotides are TGTGCCAGCAGTTCCTCTGGGGCGGATCGGGGTGAGCAGTTCTTC. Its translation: CASSSSGADRGEQFF.

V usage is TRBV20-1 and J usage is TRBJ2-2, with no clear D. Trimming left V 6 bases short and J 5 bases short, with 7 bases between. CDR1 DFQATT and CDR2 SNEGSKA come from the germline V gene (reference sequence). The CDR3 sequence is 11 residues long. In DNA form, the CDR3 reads TGCAGTGCAAAGAAAACCGGGGAGCTGTTTTTT. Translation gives CSAKKTGELFF.

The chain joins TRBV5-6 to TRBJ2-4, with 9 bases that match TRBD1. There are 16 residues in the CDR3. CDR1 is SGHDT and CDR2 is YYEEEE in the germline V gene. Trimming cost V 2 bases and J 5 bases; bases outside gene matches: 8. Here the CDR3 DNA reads TGTGCCAGCAGCTTTCGGTTTGGGACAGGGCAAAACATTCAGTACTTC. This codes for CASSFRFGTGQNIQYF.

In nucleotides, the CDR3 is TGTGCCAGCAGCTTAGACGCAAGGGGCGGGGAGCTGTTTTTT. Translation: CASSLDARGGELFF. The chain links TRBV7-2 to TRBJ2-2, with a weak D call TRBD1 (5 bases). Trimming pared 1 base from V and 7 bases from J, leaving 10 bases between. CDR3 length equals 14 residues. The germline V gene has CDR1 SGHTA and CDR2 FQGNSA.

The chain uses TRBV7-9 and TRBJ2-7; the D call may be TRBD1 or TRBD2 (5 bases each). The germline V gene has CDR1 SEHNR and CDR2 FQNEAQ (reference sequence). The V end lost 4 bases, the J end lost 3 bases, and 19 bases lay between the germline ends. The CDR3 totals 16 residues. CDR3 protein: CASSYHPLGVYYEQYF. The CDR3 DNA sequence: TGTGCCAGCAGCTACCATCCATTGGGGGTGTACTACGAGCAGTACTTC.

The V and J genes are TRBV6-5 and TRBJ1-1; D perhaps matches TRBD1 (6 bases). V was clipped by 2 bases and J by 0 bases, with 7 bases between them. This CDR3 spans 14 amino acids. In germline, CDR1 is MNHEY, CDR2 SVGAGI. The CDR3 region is CASSYQGLNTEAFF. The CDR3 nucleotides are TGTGCCAGCAGTTACCAGGGGCTGAACACTGAAGCTTTCTTT.

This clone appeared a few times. CDR3 sequence: CASSEWSGYNEQFF. The CDR3 nucleotides read TGTGCCAGCAGTGAATGGAGCGGGTATAATGAGCAGTTCTTC. The chain recombines TRBV6-1 with TRBJ2-1, with D possibly matching TRBD2 (6 bases). The V gene's germline CDR1 is MNHNS and CDR2 SASEGT. V dropped 2 bases and J dropped 7 bases, with 12 bases sitting between them. CDR3 length equals 14 residues.

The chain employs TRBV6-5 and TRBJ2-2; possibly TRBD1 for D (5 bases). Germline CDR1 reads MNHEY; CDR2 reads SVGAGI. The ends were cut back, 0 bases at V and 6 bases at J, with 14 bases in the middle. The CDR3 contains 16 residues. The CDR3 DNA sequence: TGTGCCAGCAGTTACTCGAGCAGGGTAATAGCCGGGGAGCTGTTTTTT. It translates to CASSYSSRVIAGELFF.

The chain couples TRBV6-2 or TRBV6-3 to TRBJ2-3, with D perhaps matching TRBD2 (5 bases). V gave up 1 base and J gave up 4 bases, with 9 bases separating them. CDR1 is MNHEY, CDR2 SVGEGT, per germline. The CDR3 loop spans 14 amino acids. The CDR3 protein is CASSYFRGADTQYF. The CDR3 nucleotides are TGTGCCAGCAGTTACTTTCGGGGTGCAGATACGCAGTATTTT.

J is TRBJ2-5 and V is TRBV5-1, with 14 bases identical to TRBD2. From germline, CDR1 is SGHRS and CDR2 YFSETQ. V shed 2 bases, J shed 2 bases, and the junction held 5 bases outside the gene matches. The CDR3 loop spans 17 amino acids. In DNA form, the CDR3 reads TGCGCCAGCAGCTTTTGGGGGACTAGCGGGGGACAAGAGACCCAGTACTTC. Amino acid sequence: CASSFWGTSGGQETQYF.

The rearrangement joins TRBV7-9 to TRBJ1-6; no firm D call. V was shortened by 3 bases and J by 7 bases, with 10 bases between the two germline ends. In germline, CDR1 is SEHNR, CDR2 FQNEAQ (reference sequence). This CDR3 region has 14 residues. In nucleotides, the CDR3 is TGTGCCAGCAGCTTTTTGAACCCGAATTCACCCCTCCACTTT. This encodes CASSFLNPNSPLHF.

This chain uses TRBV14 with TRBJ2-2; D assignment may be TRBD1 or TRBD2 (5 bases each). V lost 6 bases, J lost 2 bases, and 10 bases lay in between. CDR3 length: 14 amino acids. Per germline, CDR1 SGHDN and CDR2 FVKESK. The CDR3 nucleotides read TGTGCCAGCAGACGGGACCACAACACCGGGGAGCTGTTTTTT. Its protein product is CASRRDHNTGELFF.

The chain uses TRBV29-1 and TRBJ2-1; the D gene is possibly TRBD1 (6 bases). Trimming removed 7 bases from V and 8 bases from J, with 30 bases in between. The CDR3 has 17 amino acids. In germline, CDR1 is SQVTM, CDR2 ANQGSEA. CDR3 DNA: TGCAGCGCTGAGGCAAGAAAAGGAGACAGGATAGGGGATGAGCAGTTCTTC. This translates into CSAEARKGDRIGDEQFF.

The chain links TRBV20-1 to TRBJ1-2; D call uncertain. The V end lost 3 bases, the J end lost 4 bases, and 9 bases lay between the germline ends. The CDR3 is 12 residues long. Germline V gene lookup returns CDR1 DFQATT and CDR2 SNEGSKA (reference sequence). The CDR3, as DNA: TGCAGTGCTAGTGGTCGGTTCTATGGCTACACCTTC. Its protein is CSASGRFYGYTF.

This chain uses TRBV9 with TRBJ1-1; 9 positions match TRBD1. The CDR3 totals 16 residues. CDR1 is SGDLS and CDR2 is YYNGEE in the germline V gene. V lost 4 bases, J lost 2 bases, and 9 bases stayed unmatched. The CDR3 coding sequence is TGTGCCAGCAGCAACCGGGACAGGGTTGTTAACACTGAAGCTTTCTTT. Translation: CASSNRDRVVNTEAFF.

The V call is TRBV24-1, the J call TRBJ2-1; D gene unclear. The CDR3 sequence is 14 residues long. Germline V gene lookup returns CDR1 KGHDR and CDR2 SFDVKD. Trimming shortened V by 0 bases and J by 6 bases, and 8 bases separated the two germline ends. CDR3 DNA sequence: TGTGCCACCAGTGATTTGTCGGCACCCAATGAGCAGTTCTTC. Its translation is CATSDLSAPNEQFF.

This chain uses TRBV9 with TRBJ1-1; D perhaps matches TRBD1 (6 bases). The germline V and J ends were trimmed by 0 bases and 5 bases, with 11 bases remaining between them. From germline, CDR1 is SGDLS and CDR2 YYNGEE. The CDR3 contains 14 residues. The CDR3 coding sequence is TGTGCCAGCAGCGTAGGAACAGGGACGACTGAAGCTTTCTTT. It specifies CASSVGTGTTEAFF.

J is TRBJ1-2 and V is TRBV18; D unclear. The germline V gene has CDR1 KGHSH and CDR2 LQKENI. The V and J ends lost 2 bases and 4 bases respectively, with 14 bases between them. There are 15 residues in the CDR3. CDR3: CASSPTDGGLYGYTF. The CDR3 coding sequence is TGTGCCAGCTCACCAACAGACGGAGGTCTCTATGGCTACACCTTC. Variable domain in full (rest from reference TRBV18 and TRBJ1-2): NAGVMQNPRHLVRRRGQEARLRCSPMKGHSHVYWYRQLPEEGLKFMVYLQKENIIDESGMPKERFSAEFPKEGPSILRIQQVVRGDSAAYFCASSPTDGGLYGYTFGSGTRLTVV.